This T cell receptor (beta chain) was identified during a study of blood T cell repertoires in COVID-19. Study overall: The United States, Italy and Spain provided the acute and convalescent COVID-19 samples. T cells, B-cell-depleted T cells, or PBMCs supplied cDNA or gDNA.

As processed by the authors: Amplification of reference gene primers provided the estimated nucleated cell counts. Assay used: immunoSEQ multiplex PCR; TCRdb lists only in-frame clones, some missing. V, J and clone size were drawn from that table, and D and trimming were deduced from the DNA. In the table there are approximately 25,000 clones, 92% of which are singletons. Germline V gene data show CDR1 as SGHAT and CDR2 as FQNNGV. Losses at the gene ends were 0 bases for V and 3 bases for J; bases not matched to a gene: 5. CDR3 size: 16 residues. The chain is built from TRBV11-2 and TRBJ2-1, with TRBD2 matching 7 bases. This receptor was identified in a man between 65 and 79 years old with active COVID-19. Sequenced sample: peripheral blood. Here the CDR3 DNA reads TGTGCCAGCAGCTTAGATTTGCAGCGGGGCTACAATGAGCAGTTCTTC. Translating it yields CASSLDLQRGYNEQFF. Full variable domain (outside the CDR3, taken from reference TRBV11-2 and TRBJ2-1): EAGVAQSPRYKIIEKRQSVAFWCNPISGHATLYWYQQILGQGPKLLIQFQNNGVVDDSQLPKDRFSAERLKGVDSTLKIQPAKLEDSAVYLCASSLDLQRGYNEQFFGPGTRLTVL.